One and the same sample provided the 23 T cell receptor beta chains below, sequenced in a study of monozygotic twins with inflammatory bowel disease. TCRdb reprocessed the 5' RACE reads and keeps a single row for each CDR3 protein, giving no DNA. The specimen's table records 310,000 or so distinct CDR3 sequences. Sequencing input: blood. These receptors originate from a human donor with ulcerative colitis or Crohn's disease, or a healthy co-twin of an affected twin (not recorded which).

The chain employs TRBV3-1 and TRBJ1-3. This CDR3 spans 18 amino acids. Per the germline V gene, CDR1 is LGHDT and CDR2 is YNNKEL (reference sequence). The CDR3 protein is CASSQRAPAGNRGNTIYF.

This chain joins TRBV5-6 and TRBJ2-5. The CDR3 length is 13 residues. Per germline, CDR1 SGHDT and CDR2 YYEEEE. The CDR3 here is CASRRGSSMPQYF. The complete variable domain, with remaining parts taken from reference TRBV5-6 and TRBJ2-5, reads DAGVTQSPTHLIKTRGQQVTLRCSPKSGHDTVSWYQQALGQGPQFIFQYYEEEERQRGNFPDRFSGHQFPNYSSELNVNALLLGDSALYLCASRRGSSMPQYFGPGTRLLVL.

This sequence joins TRBV24-1 and TRBJ1-4; TCRdb's D gene call, TRBD1, goes unchecked for lack of DNA. This CDR3 spans 14 amino acids. Germline V gives CDR1 KGHDR, CDR2 SFDVKD. CDR3: CATSEDRPDEKLFF.

The chain combines TRBV5-1 with TRBJ1-1; TCRdb names TRBD1, which stays unverified in the absence of DNA. Per the germline V gene, CDR1 is SGHRS and CDR2 is YFSETQ. The CDR3 has 16 residues. The CDR3: CASSLEGTARGTEAFF.

J is TRBJ1-5 and V is TRBV6-5. Germline V gene lookup returns CDR1 MNHEY and CDR2 SVGAGI. The CDR3 runs 15 residues. The CDR3 spells CASSYSTTSNQPQHF.

V is TRBV29-1 and J is TRBJ1-1. The CDR3 is 14 residues long. Germline CDR1 is SQVTM and CDR2 is ANQGSEA. CDR3 in amino acids: CSVPSMDRNTEAFF.

The J gene is TRBJ1-2, the V gene TRBV5-4; with no DNA, the TCRdb D assignment of TRBD1 cannot be verified. The CDR3 is 13 residues long. Germline lookup yields CDR1 SGHNT and CDR2 YYREEE (reference sequence). The chain's CDR3 is CASSLGQGHGYTF.

This chain uses TRBV11-2 with TRBJ1-1; TCRdb's D call, TRBD1, is unchecked because there is no DNA. The CDR3 covers 16 residues. CDR1 SGHAT and CDR2 FQNNGV come from the germline V gene. The CDR3 here is CASSLGSGQVNTEAFF.

This chain uses TRBV7-2 with TRBJ2-5. The germline CDR1 and CDR2 sequences are SGHTA and FQGNSA. This CDR3 is 13 amino acids long. The CDR3 sequence: CASSSWAQETQYF.

The V call is TRBV5-1, the J call TRBJ1-5. Germline CDR1 and CDR2: SGHRS and YFSETQ. This CDR3 is 14 amino acids long. The CDR3 is CASSLDHPNQPQHF.

The rearrangement joins TRBV7-9 to TRBJ2-1; no DNA is available, so the TRBD2 call from TCRdb remains unchecked. CDR1 and CDR2 from the germline V gene are SEHNR and FQNEAQ (reference sequence). The length of the CDR3 is 15 residues. The chain's CDR3 is CASSLQAGGYNEQFF. Supplemented by reference TRBV7-9 and TRBJ2-1, the full variable domain reads DTGVSQNPRHKITKRGQNVTFRCDPISEHNRLYWYRQTLGQGPEFLTYFQNEAQLEKSRLLSDRFSAERPKGSFSTLEIQRTEQGDSAMYLCASSLQAGGYNEQFFGPGTRLTVL.

This sequence joins TRBV12-3 or TRBV12-4 and TRBJ2-7; lacking DNA, the TRBD1 call made by TCRdb goes unchecked. The CDR3 is 15 residues long. CDR3 region: CASSLADRGDYEQYF.

The rearrangement links TRBV4-3 to TRBJ2-5; TCRdb's D gene call, TRBD1, goes unchecked for lack of DNA. The CDR3 contains 14 residues. Germline loops: CDR1 LGHNA, CDR2 YSLEER. The CDR3 is CASRGQVHQETQYF.

CDR3 in amino acids: CASTPRAGEITDTQYF. V gene TRBV21-1 combines with J gene TRBJ2-3; the D gene TCRdb calls, TRBD2, cannot be checked with no DNA. TRBV21-1 is a listed pseudogene. The CDR3 runs 16 residues.

V is TRBV28 and J is TRBJ2-4; the D call from TCRdb, TRBD1, cannot be confirmed without DNA. The CDR3 length is 16 residues. CDR1 is MDHEN and CDR2 is SYDVKM in the germline V gene. CDR3: CASSLWQGQGPNIQYF. The full variable domain, in which reference TRBV28 and TRBJ2-4 provide the parts outside the CDR3, is DVKVTQSSRYLVKRTGEKVFLECVQDMDHENMFWYRQDPGLGLRLIYFSYDVKMKEKGDIPEGYSVSREKKERFSLILESASTNQTSMYLCASSLWQGQGPNIQYFGAGTRLSVL.

The rearrangement links TRBV28 to TRBJ2-1; the D call of TRBD2 rests on TCRdb alone, since no DNA is present to check it. Germline V gene data show CDR1 as MDHEN and CDR2 as SYDVKM. The CDR3 is 13 residues long. CDR3 in amino acids: CASSTGTRGEQFF. Full variable domain (outside the CDR3, taken from reference TRBV28 and TRBJ2-1): DVKVTQSSRYLVKRTGEKVFLECVQDMDHENMFWYRQDPGLGLRLIYFSYDVKMKEKGDIPEGYSVSREKKERFSLILESASTNQTSMYLCASSTGTRGEQFFGPGTRLTVL.

The CDR3 sequence is CSAREQGAEPQHF. The chain links TRBV20-1 to TRBJ1-5; TCRdb outputs TRBD1, but without DNA this stays unchecked. The CDR3 is 13 amino acids. The germline V gene encodes CDR1 DFQATT and CDR2 SNEGSKA (reference sequence).

The genes are TRBV27 and TRBJ2-7; TCRdb lists TRBD2, though no DNA is available to test this call. The CDR3 totals 18 residues. Germline values: CDR1 MNHEY, CDR2 SMNVEV (reference sequence). CDR3 sequence: CASRRIGLAGGPRNEQYF.

CDR3 loop: CSASGAGGGGKNIQYF. V and J are TRBV20-1 and TRBJ2-4; checking the TCRdb D call of TRBD2 is not possible without DNA. The CDR3 is 16 amino acids. CDR1 DFQATT and CDR2 SNEGSKA come from the germline V gene (reference sequence).

The chain has TRBV12-3 or TRBV12-4 and TRBJ2-7; TCRdb calls TRBD1, which cannot be checked without DNA. The length of the CDR3 is 14 residues. This CDR3 reads CASSSGTGVEEQYF.

J is TRBJ2-2 and V is TRBV5-4. CDR3 length: 15 amino acids. CDR1 and CDR2 (germline): SGHNT, YYREEE (reference sequence). The CDR3 sequence is CASSLKQRNTGELFF.

V and J are TRBV20-1 and TRBJ1-4. Germline-derived CDR1 and CDR2 are DFQATT and SNEGSKA (reference sequence). There are 13 residues in the CDR3. CDR3 loop: CSARRRVGEKLFF.

J is TRBJ1-1 and V is TRBV7-9; no DNA is available, so the TRBD1 call from TCRdb remains unchecked. Germline CDR1 SEHNR, CDR2 FQNEAQ (reference sequence). This CDR3 is 13 amino acids long. The CDR3 reads CASSLGEQGWAFF.